This TCR beta chain came from a study of cytomegalovirus exposure and HLA in healthy donors. Study-level information: Of 300 to 450 genotyped donors, approximately 84% clustered with self-reported Caucasian donors. Findings and caveats of the study: Among the sequence variants, a highly shared cluster was likely an artifact of sequencing. In a later analysis, an Asian-associated ancestry cluster reportedly showed fewer N-insertions than the 666-donor mean.

Notes on this clone: Antigen unknown.

Primers for the PCR totalled 60 Vbeta and 13 Jbeta. Source study methods: Later, 65 million to 85 million unique TCR beta chains were counted in an analysis, and roughly 11 million of them were shared. Here immunoSEQ multiplex PCR was the method, and the copy in TCRdb shows in-frame clones only, minus some. V, J and clone size are taken as reported in that table, and D and trimming were inferred from the DNA itself. There are roughly 120,000 clones in the sample; around 67% occur only once, and around 4% lies in the top ten. Trimming removed 3 bases at V and 2 bases at J, with 7 bases between. The germline CDR1 and CDR2 sequences are KGHSH and LQKENI. The CDR3 extends over 14 amino acids.

The chain combines TRBV18 with TRBJ1-4; D is unclear. The source of this sequence is a woman in her thirties or forties in good health and CMV-seronegative. Sequenced: PBMCs. This chain's CDR3 is CASSPRQTNEKLFF. CDR3 sequence (DNA): TGTGCCAGCTCACCGAGGCAGACTAATGAAAAACTGTTTTTT.